This T cell receptor (beta chain) was found in a study of T-cell memory formation after mild COVID-19. Overall study: TCR clusters were mostly confined to one donor each. Study outcomes and limitations: Clones shrinking between day 15 and 85 showed a balanced CD4/CD8 split, and those that grew later tilted toward CD4+.

Amplification by 5'RACE using constant-segment primers produced TCR alpha and TCR beta cDNA libraries that carried sample barcodes and UMIs. TCRdb used MiXCR to reprocess the 5' RACE reads, holding one entry per CDR3 protein. The sample holds some 290,000 distinct CDR3 sequences, around 16% seen once. This clonotype was detected only a few times. Antigen: not known. This receptor was taken from a man in his late teens or twenties who had mild COVID-19 (a few samples of this study predate the infection). Cell type and time point are not known. The sequenced sample consisted of PBMCs or a T cell subset sorted from them (not recorded which).

CDR3 in amino acids: CASSRSQGNNEQFF. The CDR3 DNA is TGTGCCAGCTCACGCAGCCAGGGTAACAATGAGCAGTTCTTC. The rearrangement joins TRBV18 to TRBJ2-1; perhaps TRBD1 as D (5 bases). The CDR3 has 14 residues. Germline V gives CDR1 KGHSH, CDR2 LQKENI. The germline V and J ends were trimmed by 4 bases and 5 bases, with 12 bases remaining between them.